The next 30 T cell receptor beta chains were all read from a single sample in a study of metastatic and nonmetastatic thyroid tumors. TCRdb re-processed the PCR reads through MiXCR. This repertoire shows tens of thousands of clones, approximately 30% found once; its top ten account for 5.4%. No patient received treatment before thyroid surgery. The sequenced sample consisted of tumor tissue. The receptors were gathered from a female donor with papillary thyroid cancer or a benign thyroid nodule (not recorded which). Some clones in this sample may be carry-over from other donors' samples.

As DNA, the CDR3 is TGTGCCAGCAGCCCTTCCGGGACTAGCGGGAGGTGGCGCGAGCAGTACTTC. This codes for CASSPSGTSGRWREQYF. The J gene is TRBJ2-7, the V gene TRBV4-2, with 15 bases identical to TRBD2. The length of the CDR3 is 17 residues. Germline lookup yields CDR1 LGHNA and CDR2 YNFKEQ. V lost 4 bases and J lost 6; bases outside the gene matches: 10.

The J gene is TRBJ1-5, the V gene TRBV5-1; the D is unclear. Germline V CDR1 and CDR2: SGHRS, YFSETQ. V was shortened by 4 bases and J by 4 bases, with 12 bases between the two germline ends. CDR3 length: 14 residues. The CDR3 DNA reads TGCGCCAGCAGCCCCGAACCCCGGAATCAGCCCCAGCATTTT. Its translation is CASSPEPRNQPQHF.

The chain combines TRBV20-1 with TRBJ2-1; unclear D gene. V was pared by 0 bases and J by 6 bases, with 18 bases between. Germline CDR1 reads DFQATT; CDR2 reads SNEGSKA (reference sequence). CDR3 length equals 16 residues. The CDR3 DNA reads TGCAGTGCTAGAGATCCTGTGAGGAGTTCCCCCAATGAGCAGTTCTTC. Amino acid sequence: CSARDPVRSSPNEQFF.

This clone was counted at least ten times. This chain uses TRBV7-8 with TRBJ2-7; TRBD1 agrees at 7 bases. V shed 5 bases and J 6 bases; nucleotides not matched to a gene: 10. The CDR3 loop spans 14 amino acids. Germline V gene lookup returns CDR1 SGHVS and CDR2 FQNEAQ. CDR3 sequence (DNA): TGTGCCAGCAGCCCCCCCATACAGGGGAGCGAGCAGTACTTC. Translated, it gives CASSPPIQGSEQYF.

Ten or more counts support this clone. V and J are TRBV5-1 and TRBJ2-5; 9 bases map to TRBD2. The CDR3 totals 16 residues. Germline V CDR1 and CDR2: SGHRS, YFSETQ. V shed 0 bases and J 2 bases; nucleotides not matched to a gene: 5. This CDR3 reads CASSLERGVDQETQYF. The CDR3 DNA is TGCGCCAGCAGCTTGGAGCGGGGGGTGGATCAAGAGACCCAGTACTTC.

This clone was counted ten times or more. The rearrangement joins TRBV11-3 to TRBJ2-1; tentatively, D is TRBD1 (6 bases). The CDR3 totals 15 residues. Trimming took 0 bases from V and 4 from J, leaving 10 bases between them. The germline V gene has CDR1 SGHNT and CDR2 YENEEA. The CDR3 DNA follows: TGTGCCAGCAGCTTAGACAGGGGTACTTACAATGAGCAGTTCTTC. This sequence encodes CASSLDRGTYNEQFF.

This clone was counted only a few times. The rearrangement uses TRBV6-1 and TRBJ2-7; TRBD1 matches 9 bases. The CDR3 consists of 14 residues. Trimming removed 5 bases from V and 7 bases from J; junction bases left unmatched: 9. Germline V gene sequence: CDR1 MNHNS, CDR2 SASEGT. The CDR3 coding sequence is TGTGCCAGCAGTTTTACCGGGACAGGGCGAGAGCAGTACTTC. Protein sequence: CASSFTGTGREQYF.

The sample holds a few counts of this clone. The gene calls are TRBV19 and TRBJ2-5; 8 bases agree with TRBD1. The J segment lost 2 bases and the V segment lost 5 bases, leaving 4 bases of the junction unmatched. The CDR3 runs 14 residues. Per germline, CDR1 LNHDA and CDR2 SQIVND (reference sequence). CDR3 loop: CASSLYRGQETQYF. CDR3 bases: TGTGCCAGTAGTCTATACAGGGGGCAAGAGACCCAGTACTTC.

This clone occurred many times. The chain couples TRBV9 to TRBJ1-4; D possibly corresponds to TRBD1 (6 bases). The length of the CDR3 is 14 residues. The germline V gene encodes CDR1 SGDLS and CDR2 YYNGEE. V was trimmed by 0 bases and J by 7 bases, leaving 10 bases between them. In DNA form, the CDR3 reads TGTGCCAGCAGCGTAGCGGGGGCGGGTGAAAAACTGTTTTTT. This translates into CASSVAGAGEKLFF.

This clone was recorded once. Other DNA sequences in the sample encode the same CDR3. The chain uses TRBV20-1 and TRBJ2-2, with 7 positions matching TRBD2. The length of the CDR3 is 15 residues. Trimming at V came to 5 bases and at J to 4 bases, leaving 10 bases not matched to a gene. In germline, CDR1 is DFQATT, CDR2 SNEGSKA (reference sequence). The CDR3 DNA reads as TGCAGTGCTTCCTCGGGAGGTCTAAGCACCGGGGAGCTGTTTTTT. Translating it yields CSASSGGLSTGELFF.

The chain employs TRBV7-2 and TRBJ2-1; the match to TRBD2 covers 7 bases. Losses at the gene ends were 5 bases for V and 4 bases for J; bases not matched to a gene: 5. The CDR3 is 14 residues long. Germline-derived CDR1 and CDR2 are SGHTA and FQGNSA. CDR3 sequence reads: CASSHWRGYNEQFF. CDR3 coding DNA: TGTGCCAGCAGCCACTGGCGGGGGTACAATGAGCAGTTCTTC.

This clone is termed medium-sized. The chain employs TRBV6-1 and TRBJ2-2, with 12 positions matching TRBD2. Germline lookup yields CDR1 MNHNS and CDR2 SASEGT. With 2 bases clipped from V and 4 bases from J, the junction kept 5 bases outside the gene matches. The CDR3 has 17 amino acids. The CDR3 is CASSELAGGPGTGELFF. In nucleotides, the CDR3 is TGTGCCAGCAGTGAACTAGCGGGGGGGCCCGGCACCGGGGAGCTGTTTTTT.

This clone occurred many times. Other nucleotide sequences in the sample specify the same CDR3. The chain uses TRBV9 and TRBJ2-7, with D hard to call. V shed 0 bases and J shed 2 bases, with 12 bases lying between them. The germline CDR1 and CDR2 sequences are SGDLS and YYNGEE. This CDR3 has 15 residues. CDR3 DNA: TGTGCCAGCAGCGTAGCCCCAGGCGGAACCTACGAGCAGTACTTC. This gives the protein CASSVAPGGTYEQYF.

This clone occurred a few times. A read error may produce the germline difference seen at one junction end. V is TRBV19 and J is TRBJ2-5, with TRBD2 matching 7 bases. CDR1 and CDR2 from the germline V gene are LNHDA and SQIVND (reference sequence). There are 13 residues in the CDR3. The DNA of the CDR3 is TGTGCCACCCGAAGCGAGTGGCGGGAGACCCATTACTTC. Its translation: CATRSEWRETHYF.

This sequence joins TRBV7-2 and TRBJ2-7; 10 bases line up with TRBD2. The CDR3 runs 14 residues. The V gene end was trimmed by 5 bases and the J gene end by 6 bases; junction bases not matched to a gene: 7. Germline CDR1 is SGHTA and CDR2 is FQGNSA. CDR3 loop: CASSPTSGIGEQYF. The CDR3 nucleotides read TGTGCCAGCAGCCCAACTAGCGGGATCGGCGAGCAGTACTTC. Filled out from reference TRBV7-2 and TRBJ2-7, the complete variable domain reads GAGVSQSPSNKVTEKGKDVELRCDPISGHTALYWYRQSLGQGLEFLIYFQGNSAPDKSGLPSDRFSAERTGGSVSTLTIQRTQQEDSAVYLCASSPTSGIGEQYFGPGTRLTVT.

This clone is termed medium-sized. This chain uses TRBV5-1 with TRBJ2-1; D unresolved. The CDR3 runs 15 residues. V lost 0 bases to trimming and J lost 0 bases, with 7 bases between them. Germline V gives CDR1 SGHRS, CDR2 YFSETQ. The CDR3 protein is CASSLADSSYNEQFF. The CDR3 nucleotides read TGCGCCAGCAGCTTGGCAGATAGCTCCTACAATGAGCAGTTCTTC. The full variable domain, its missing parts supplied by reference TRBV5-1 and TRBJ2-1, is KAGVTQTPRYLIKTRGQQVTLSCSPISGHRSVSWYQQTPGQGLQFLFEYFSETQRNKGNFPGRFSGRQFSNSRSEMNVSTLELGDSALYLCASSLADSSYNEQFFGPGTRLTVL.

This clone was detected only a few times. A much larger clone is a single base away; this may be a read error. The chain couples TRBV2 to TRBJ2-3; 11 positions match TRBD1. The CDR3 extends over 14 amino acids. Germline CDR1 and CDR2: SNHLY and FYNNEI. In nucleotides, the CDR3 is TGCGCCAGCAGCCCGGGACAGGGGGAACCGACGCAGTATTTT. Protein: CASSPGQGEPTQYF.

This clone was seen repeatedly, ten times or more. This may come from a read error, since a much larger clone is one base off. DNA for the CDR3: TGTGCCACCAGCGCGATGCCCCCATCTAATTCACCCCTCCACTTT. Its translation is CATSAMPPSNSPLHF. The V gene is TRBV15, the J gene TRBJ1-6; D not resolved. Trimming took off 5 bases at V and 6 bases at J, with 14 bases between the two ends. Germline V gene sequence: CDR1 LNHNV, CDR2 YYDKDF (reference sequence). The length of the CDR3 is 15 residues.

There are a few counts of this clone. One end of the junction does not line up with germline, which may come from a read error. This chain joins TRBV27 and TRBJ2-7; 9 bases are a match to TRBD1. The CDR3 is 14 residues long. Germline CDR1 reads MNHEY; CDR2 reads SMNVEV (reference sequence). The CDR3 protein is CASILLGQGSEQYF. CDR3 coding DNA: TGTGCCAGCATCCTCCTTGGACAGGGGTCCGAGCAGTATTTC.

Written as DNA, the CDR3 is TGTGCCAGCAGTTACTCCCAGCTGCGGGGAGGCGAGCAGTACTTC. Protein product: CASSYSQLRGGEQYF. The rearrangement uses TRBV6-2 or TRBV6-3 and TRBJ2-7; maybe TRBD2 (6 bases). Germline-derived CDR1 and CDR2 are MNHEY and SVGEGT. The CDR3 runs 15 residues. Trimming took 0 bases from V and 6 from J, leaving 15 bases between them.

The V and J genes are TRBV30 and TRBJ2-7; TRBD1 matches at 7 bases. CDR1 and CDR2 from the germline V gene are GTSNPN and SVGIG (reference sequence). V shed 4 bases and J 3 bases; nucleotides not matched to a gene: 6. CDR3 length: 13 residues. This chain's CDR3 is CAWKRGRGYEQYF. DNA for the CDR3: TGTGCCTGGAAGAGGGGGCGAGGCTACGAGCAGTACTTC.

This clone showed up just a few times. The rearrangement links TRBV6-1 to TRBJ1-5, with D possibly matching TRBD1 (5 bases). The CDR3 contains 17 residues. Trimming took 6 bases from V and 1 from J, leaving 19 bases between them. Germline V gives CDR1 MNHNS, CDR2 SASEGT. CDR3 sequence reads: CASSRWGGTPSNQPQHF. The CDR3 DNA reads TGTGCCAGCAGCAGGTGGGGGGGGACCCCGAGCAATCAGCCCCAGCATTTT.

In its sample, this clone was seen many times. The chain recombines TRBV6-5 with TRBJ2-5; TRBD2 aligns across 9 bases. This CDR3 has 16 residues. J gave up 2 bases and V 0 bases, and 4 bases lay outside the gene matches. Per the germline V gene, CDR1 is MNHEY and CDR2 is SVGAGI. DNA for the CDR3: TGTGCCAGCAGTTACTCTAGCGGGGGTTATCAAGAGACCCAGTACTTC. Translating it yields CASSYSSGGYQETQYF.

Comment on this clone: A junction end diverges from the germline sequence, so it may reflect a read error. This chain joins TRBV7-9 and TRBJ2-1; TRBD1 matches at 7 bases. The germline V gene encodes CDR1 SEHNR and CDR2 FQNEAQ (reference sequence). The CDR3 consists of 14 residues. The CDR3 sequence: CASSLRTGTQEQFF. CDR3 bases: TGCGCCAGCAGCTTAAGGACAGGCACCCAAGAGCAGTTCTTC.

This clone is categorized as medium-sized (0.01 to 0.1%). V and J are TRBV6-5 and TRBJ2-7; no definite D call. Trimming shortened V by 2 bases and J by 5 bases, and 10 bases separated the two germline ends. The CDR3 is 13 amino acids. CDR1 is MNHEY, CDR2 SVGAGI, per germline. CDR3 in DNA: TGTGCCAGCAGTTACAACAAGGCGCACGAGCAGTACTTC. This gives the protein CASSYNKAHEQYF.

This chain uses TRBV6-6 with TRBJ1-5; D is undetermined. The CDR3 runs to 13 residues. The V end was cut by 0 bases, the J end by 4 bases, with 4 bases between. Germline CDR1 and CDR2: MNHNY and SVGAGI (reference sequence). CDR3 region: CASSYSPNQPQHF. CDR3 bases: TGTGCCAGCAGTTACTCTCCGAATCAGCCCCAGCATTTT.

The rearrangement links TRBV6-6 to TRBJ1-1; a weak D match, TRBD1 (6 bases). Germline CDR1 is MNHNY and CDR2 is SVGAGI (reference sequence). CDR3 length: 17 residues. V shed 2 bases and J shed 1 base, with 17 bases lying between them. CDR3 sequence: CASSYLPGTSSNTEAFF. In nucleotides, the CDR3 is TGTGCCAGCAGTTACCTCCCCGGGACATCTTCGAACACTGAAGCTTTCTTT.

The table lists this clone with a few counts. A much larger clone differs from this one at a single base, so this may be a read error. Additional DNA sequences in this sample encode the identical CDR3. The rearrangement uses TRBV29-1 and TRBJ2-1; D not resolved. The V end lost 7 bases, the J end lost 7 bases, and 17 bases lay between the germline ends. CDR1 is SQVTM and CDR2 is ANQGSEA in the germline V gene. This CDR3 comprises 13 residues. CDR3 sequence reads: CSANIRVGNEQFF. CDR3 in DNA: TGCAGCGCCAATATAAGGGTGGGGAATGAGCAGTTCTTC.

The V gene is TRBV6-2 or TRBV6-3, the J gene TRBJ2-7; 7 bases match TRBD2. V trimming: 0 bases; J trimming: 8 bases; junction bases outside the gene matches: 10. In germline, CDR1 is MNHEY, CDR2 SVGEGT. The length of the CDR3 is 15 residues. The CDR3 loop reads CASSYSGGSLNKQYF. DNA for the CDR3: TGTGCCAGCAGTTACTCGGGCGGGAGCCTTAACAAGCAGTACTTC.

The table lists this clone with many counts. The rearrangement links TRBV3-1 to TRBJ2-1, with D perhaps matching TRBD1 or TRBD2 (5 bases each). Germline-derived CDR1 and CDR2 are LGHDT and YNNKEL (reference sequence). Trimming removed 4 bases from V and 10 bases from J, with 20 bases in between. The CDR3 length is 15 residues. The DNA for the CDR3 is TGTGCCAGCAGCCGGTCCAGGGTTTCCGGGACCGAGCAGTTCTTC. The encoded protein is CASSRSRVSGTEQFF.